This T cell receptor beta chain was captured by sequencing in a study of CD8+ T cells in alopecia areata. The study, taken as a whole, reports: Expanded CD8+ clones among the top 100, and scalp clonality, were significantly decreased by tofacitinib. Compared with normal scalp, lesional scalp had higher clonality and more expanded CD8+ clones.

Per the germline V gene, CDR1 is DFQATT and CDR2 is SNEGSKA (reference sequence). V lost 7 bases, J lost 0 bases, and 3 bases lay in between. The CDR3 totals 11 residues. Comments on this clone: What it binds is not known.

cDNA prepared by RNA extraction and subsequent reverse transcription served as the template for sequencing. Method: immunoSEQ multiplex PCR; TCRdb's copy keeps in-frame clones and lacks some. Of 200,000 or so clones detected, 40% to 55% appear once; the ten largest clones hold roughly 2.6%. Regarding treatment: oral pan-JAK inhibitor, 5-10 mg twice daily. This specimen consisted of CD4+ T cells sorted from blood, obtained around week 37, from a patient treated with tofacitinib. This receptor was obtained from a human donor with alopecia areata. V and J are TRBV20-1 and TRBJ1-4; the D is unclear. This CDR3 reads CSVTTNEKLFF. CDR3 coding DNA: TGCAGTGTGACAACTAATGAAAAACTGTTTTTT.